This TCR beta chain was found in a study of blood T cell repertoires in COVID-19. Study as a whole: The samples span acute and convalescent COVID-19 from the United States, Italy and Spain. T cells, B-cell-depleted T cells, or PBMCs provided the cDNA or gDNA that served as material.

The CDR3 has 15 residues. V lost 4 bases and J lost 3, with 16 bases in between. Germline lookup yields CDR1 SGHRS and CDR2 YFSETQ. Per the original data handling: Estimated nucleated cell counts came from reference gene primer amplification. Assay used: immunoSEQ multiplex PCR; TCRdb lists only in-frame clones, some missing. V, J and clone size derive from that table, while D and trimming were established from the DNA sequence. The table lists around 250,000 clones, over 75% of them singletons. This receptor was obtained from a human donor in a cohort sampled during active COVID-19. This rearrangement joins TRBV5-1 to TRBJ1-1; D not certain. The source material was peripheral blood. CDR3 nucleotide sequence: TGCGCCAGCAGCCCCACCCGGGGAGGCCACACTGAAGCTTTCTTT. Amino acid sequence: CASSPTRGGHTEAFF.